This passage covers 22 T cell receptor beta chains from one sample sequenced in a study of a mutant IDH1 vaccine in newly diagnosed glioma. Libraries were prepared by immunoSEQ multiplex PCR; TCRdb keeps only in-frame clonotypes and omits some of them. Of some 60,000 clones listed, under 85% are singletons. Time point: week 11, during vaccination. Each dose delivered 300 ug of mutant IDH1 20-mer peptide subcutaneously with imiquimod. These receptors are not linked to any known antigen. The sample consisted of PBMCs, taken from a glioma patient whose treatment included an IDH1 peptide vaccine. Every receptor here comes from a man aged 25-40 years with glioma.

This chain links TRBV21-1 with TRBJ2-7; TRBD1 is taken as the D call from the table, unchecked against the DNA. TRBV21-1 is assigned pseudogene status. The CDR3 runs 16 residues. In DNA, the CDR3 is TGTGCCAGCAGCCCTACAAGGACAGCTTTCTTCTACGAGCAGTACTTC. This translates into CASSPTRTAFFYEQYF.

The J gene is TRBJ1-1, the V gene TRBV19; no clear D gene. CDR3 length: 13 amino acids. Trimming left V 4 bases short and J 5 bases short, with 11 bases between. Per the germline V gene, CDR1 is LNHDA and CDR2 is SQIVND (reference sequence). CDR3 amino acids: CASSTTRGTEAFF. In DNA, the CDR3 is TGTGCCAGTAGTACGACCCGAGGGACTGAAGCTTTCTTT.

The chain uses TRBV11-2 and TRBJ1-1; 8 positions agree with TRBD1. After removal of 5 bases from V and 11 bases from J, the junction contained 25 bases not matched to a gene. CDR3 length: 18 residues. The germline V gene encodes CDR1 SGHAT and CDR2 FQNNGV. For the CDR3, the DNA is TGTGCCAGCAGCAATATCCGGGACAGGCCCGGAAAAAGGGTAGGGGCTTTCTTT. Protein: CASSNIRDRPGKRVGAFF. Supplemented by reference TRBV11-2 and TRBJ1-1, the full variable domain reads EAGVAQSPRYKIIEKRQSVAFWCNPISGHATLYWYQQILGQGPKLLIQFQNNGVVDDSQLPKDRFSAERLKGVDSTLKIQPAKLEDSAVYLCASSNIRDRPGKRVGAFFGQGTRLTVV.

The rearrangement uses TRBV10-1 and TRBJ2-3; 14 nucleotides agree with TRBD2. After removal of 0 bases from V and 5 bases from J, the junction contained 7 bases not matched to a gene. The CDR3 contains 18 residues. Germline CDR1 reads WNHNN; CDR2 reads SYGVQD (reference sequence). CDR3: CASSESPGTSGRQDTQYF. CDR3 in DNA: TGCGCCAGCAGTGAGTCTCCGGGGACTAGCGGGAGACAAGATACGCAGTATTTT.

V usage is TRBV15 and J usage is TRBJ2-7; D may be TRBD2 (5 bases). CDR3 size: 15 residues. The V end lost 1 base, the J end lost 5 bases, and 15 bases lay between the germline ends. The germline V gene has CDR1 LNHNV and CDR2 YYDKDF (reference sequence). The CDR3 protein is CATSRAGESYDEQYF. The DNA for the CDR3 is TGTGCCACCAGCAGAGCCGGGGAATCTTACGACGAGCAGTACTTC.

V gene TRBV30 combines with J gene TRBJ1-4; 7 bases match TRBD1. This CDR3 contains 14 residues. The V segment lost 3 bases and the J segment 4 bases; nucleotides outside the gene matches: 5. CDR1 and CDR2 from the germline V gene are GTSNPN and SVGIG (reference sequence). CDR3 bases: TGTGCCTGGAGCCGGACAGGTTTTAATGAAAAACTGTTTTTT. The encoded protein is CAWSRTGFNEKLFF.

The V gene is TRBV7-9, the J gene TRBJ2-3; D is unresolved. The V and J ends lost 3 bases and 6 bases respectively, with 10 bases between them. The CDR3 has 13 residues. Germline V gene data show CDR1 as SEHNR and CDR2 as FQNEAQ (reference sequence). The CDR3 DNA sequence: TGTGCCAGCAGCTTTACCCTCGGGGATACGCAGTATTTT. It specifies CASSFTLGDTQYF.

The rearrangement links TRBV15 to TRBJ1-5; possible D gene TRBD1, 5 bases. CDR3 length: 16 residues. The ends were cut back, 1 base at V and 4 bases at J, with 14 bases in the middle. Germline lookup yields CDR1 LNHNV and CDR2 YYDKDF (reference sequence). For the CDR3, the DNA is TGTGCCACCAGCAGAGGCCAGCAGGGTGGGAATCAGCCCCAGCATTTT. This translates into CATSRGQQGGNQPQHF.

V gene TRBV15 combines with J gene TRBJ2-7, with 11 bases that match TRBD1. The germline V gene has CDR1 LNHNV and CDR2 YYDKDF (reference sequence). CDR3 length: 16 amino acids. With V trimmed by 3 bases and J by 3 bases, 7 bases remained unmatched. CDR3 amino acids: CATSSPTGTGGYEQYF. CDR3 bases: TGTGCCACCAGCAGTCCCACGGGGACAGGGGGCTACGAGCAGTACTTC.

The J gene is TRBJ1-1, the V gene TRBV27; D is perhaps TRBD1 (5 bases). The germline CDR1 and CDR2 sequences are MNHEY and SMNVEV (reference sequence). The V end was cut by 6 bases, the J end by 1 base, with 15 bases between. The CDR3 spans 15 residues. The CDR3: CASRLTGHSNTEAFF. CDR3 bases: TGTGCCAGCAGACTTACTGGACACTCGAACACTGAAGCTTTCTTT.

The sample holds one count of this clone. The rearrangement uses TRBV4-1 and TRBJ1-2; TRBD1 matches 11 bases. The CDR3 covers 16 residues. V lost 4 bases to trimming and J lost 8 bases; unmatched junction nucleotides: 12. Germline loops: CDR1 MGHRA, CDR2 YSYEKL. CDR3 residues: CASSPWGTGGVKGYTF. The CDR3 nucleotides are TGCGCCAGCAGCCCATGGGGGACAGGGGGAGTAAAAGGCTACACCTTC.

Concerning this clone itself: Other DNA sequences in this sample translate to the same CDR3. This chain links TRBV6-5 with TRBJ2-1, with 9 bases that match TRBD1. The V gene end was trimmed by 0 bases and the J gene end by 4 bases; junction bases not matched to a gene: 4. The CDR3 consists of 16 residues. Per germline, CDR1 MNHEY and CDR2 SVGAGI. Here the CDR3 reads CASSYSNRGPYNEQFF. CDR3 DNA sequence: TGTGCCAGCAGTTACTCGAACAGGGGGCCATACAATGAGCAGTTCTTC.

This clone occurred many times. The CDR3 DNA follows: TGCGCCAGCAGCTTGGGACAGGGCCTCGGTGGCTACACCTTC. This codes for CASSLGQGLGGYTF. J is TRBJ1-2 and V is TRBV5-1; 7 bases are a match to TRBD1. The junction had 6 bases not matched to a gene; V was cut back by 0 bases and J by 7 bases. The CDR3 loop spans 14 amino acids. Germline V gene lookup returns CDR1 SGHRS and CDR2 YFSETQ.

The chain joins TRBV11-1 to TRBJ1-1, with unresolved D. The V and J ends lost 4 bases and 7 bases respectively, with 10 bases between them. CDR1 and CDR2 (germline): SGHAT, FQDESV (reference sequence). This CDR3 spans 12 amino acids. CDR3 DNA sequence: TGTGCCAGCAGCTCTAGAGGGTTTGAAGCTTTCTTT. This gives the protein CASSSRGFEAFF.

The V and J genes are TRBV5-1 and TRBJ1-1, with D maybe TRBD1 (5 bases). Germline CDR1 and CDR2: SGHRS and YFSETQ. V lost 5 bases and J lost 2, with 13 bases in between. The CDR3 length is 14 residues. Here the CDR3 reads CASRPTTGNTEAFF. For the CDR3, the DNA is TGCGCCAGCAGACCTACTACAGGAAACACTGAAGCTTTCTTT.

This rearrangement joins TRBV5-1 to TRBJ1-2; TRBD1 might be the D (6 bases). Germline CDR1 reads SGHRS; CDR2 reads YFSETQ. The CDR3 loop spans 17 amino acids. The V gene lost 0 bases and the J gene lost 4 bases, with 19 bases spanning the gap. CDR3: CASSLDPQGTPVYGYTF. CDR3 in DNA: TGCGCCAGCAGCTTGGATCCCCAGGGGACCCCGGTCTATGGCTACACCTTC.

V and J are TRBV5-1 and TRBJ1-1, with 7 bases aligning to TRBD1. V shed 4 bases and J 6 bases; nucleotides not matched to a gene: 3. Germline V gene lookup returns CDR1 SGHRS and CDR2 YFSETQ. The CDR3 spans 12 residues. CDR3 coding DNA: TGCGCCAGCAGCGGAGGGACAGCTGAAGCTTTCTTT. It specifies CASSGGTAEAFF.

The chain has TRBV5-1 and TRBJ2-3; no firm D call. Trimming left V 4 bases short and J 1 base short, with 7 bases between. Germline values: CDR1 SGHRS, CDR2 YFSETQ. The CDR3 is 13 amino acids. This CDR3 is CASSASRTDTQYF. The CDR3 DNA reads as TGCGCCAGCAGCGCCTCACGCACAGATACGCAGTATTTT.

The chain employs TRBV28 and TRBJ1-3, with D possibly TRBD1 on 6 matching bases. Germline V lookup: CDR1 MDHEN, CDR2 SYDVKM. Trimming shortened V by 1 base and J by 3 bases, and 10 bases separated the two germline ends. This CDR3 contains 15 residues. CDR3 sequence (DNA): TGTGCCAGCAGTTTATTACAGGGAGGTGGAAACACCATATATTTT. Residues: CASSLLQGGGNTIYF.

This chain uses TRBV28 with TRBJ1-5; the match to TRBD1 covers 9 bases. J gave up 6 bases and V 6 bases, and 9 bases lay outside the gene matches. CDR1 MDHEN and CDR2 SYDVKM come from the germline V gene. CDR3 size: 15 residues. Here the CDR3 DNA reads TGTGCCAGCAGCTTGGGAGTACAGGGGGCTCAGCCCCAGCATTTT. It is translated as CASSLGVQGAQPQHF.

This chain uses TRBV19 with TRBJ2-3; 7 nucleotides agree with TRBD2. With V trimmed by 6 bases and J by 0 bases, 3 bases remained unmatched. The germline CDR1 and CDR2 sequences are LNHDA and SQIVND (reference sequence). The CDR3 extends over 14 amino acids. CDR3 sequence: CASSTSASTDTQYF. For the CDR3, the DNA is TGTGCCAGTAGCACTAGCGCTAGCACAGATACGCAGTATTTT.

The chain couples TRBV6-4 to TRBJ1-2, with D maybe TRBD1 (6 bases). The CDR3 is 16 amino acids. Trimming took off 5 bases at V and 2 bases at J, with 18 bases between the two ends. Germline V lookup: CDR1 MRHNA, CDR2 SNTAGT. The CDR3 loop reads CASSPRGSGANYGYTF. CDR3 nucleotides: TGTGCCAGCAGTCCACGCGGATCAGGGGCCAACTATGGCTACACCTTC.